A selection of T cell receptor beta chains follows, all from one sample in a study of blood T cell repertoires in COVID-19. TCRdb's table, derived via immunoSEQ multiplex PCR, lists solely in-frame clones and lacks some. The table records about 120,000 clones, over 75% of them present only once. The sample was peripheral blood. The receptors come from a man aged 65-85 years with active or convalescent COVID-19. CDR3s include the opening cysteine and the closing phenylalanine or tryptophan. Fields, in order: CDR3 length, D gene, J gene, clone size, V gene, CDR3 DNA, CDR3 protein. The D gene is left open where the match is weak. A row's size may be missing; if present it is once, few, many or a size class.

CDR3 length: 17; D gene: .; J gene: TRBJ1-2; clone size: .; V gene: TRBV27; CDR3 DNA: TGTGCCAGCAGTCCGATGAGGGGGGCCCGCGGGGGCTATGGCTACACCTTC; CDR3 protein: CASSPMRGARGGYGYTF
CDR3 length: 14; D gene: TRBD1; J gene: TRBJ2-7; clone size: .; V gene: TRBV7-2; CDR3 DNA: TGTGCCAGCAGCTTACCGGGACAGAGGTACGAGCAGTACTTC; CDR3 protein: CASSLPGQRYEQYF
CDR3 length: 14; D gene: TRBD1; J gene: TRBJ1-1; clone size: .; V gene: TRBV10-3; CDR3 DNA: TGTGCCATCAGGGGGACAGGAGGGGTCACTGAAGCTTTCTTT; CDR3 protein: CAIRGTGGVTEAFF
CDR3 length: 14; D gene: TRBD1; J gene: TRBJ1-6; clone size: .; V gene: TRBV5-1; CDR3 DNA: TGCGCCAGCAGCCCGGGACAGAGCAATTCACCCCTCCACTTT; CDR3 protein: CASSPGQSNSPLHF
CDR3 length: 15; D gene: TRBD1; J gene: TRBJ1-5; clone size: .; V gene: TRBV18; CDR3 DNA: TGTGCCAGCTCACTTCAGGGGGAGAGCGGTCAGCCCCAGCATTTT; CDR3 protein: CASSLQGESGQPQHF
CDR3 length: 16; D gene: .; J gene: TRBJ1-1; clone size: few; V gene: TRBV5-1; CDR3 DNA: TGCGCCAGCAGGGGGGATCAACAGGGAACAAACACTGAAGCTTTCTTT; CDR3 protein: CASRGDQQGTNTEAFF
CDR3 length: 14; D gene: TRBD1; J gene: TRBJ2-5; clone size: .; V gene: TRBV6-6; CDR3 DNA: TGTGCCAGCAGTCGGGACAGGGAGGAAGAGACCCAGTACTTC; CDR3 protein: CASSRDREEETQYF
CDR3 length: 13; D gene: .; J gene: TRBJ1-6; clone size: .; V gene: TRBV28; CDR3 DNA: TGTGCCAGCAGGGCCTCAGGGCTTTCACCCCTCCACTTT; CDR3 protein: CASRASGLSPLHF
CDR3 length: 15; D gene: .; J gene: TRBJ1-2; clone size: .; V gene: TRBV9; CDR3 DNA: TGTGCCAGCAGCGCTCCCTCAGGGTCCAACTATGGCTACACCTTC; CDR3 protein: CASSAPSGSNYGYTF
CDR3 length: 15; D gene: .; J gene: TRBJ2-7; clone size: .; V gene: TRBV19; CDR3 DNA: TGTGCCAGTAGTCAAGGGGCCGCCGGCTCCTACGAGCAGTACTTC; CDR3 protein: CASSQGAAGSYEQYF
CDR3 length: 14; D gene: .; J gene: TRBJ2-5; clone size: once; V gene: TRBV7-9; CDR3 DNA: TGTGCCAGCAGCTTAGTGCCCCAGGGGGAGACCCAGTACTTC; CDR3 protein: CASSLVPQGETQYF
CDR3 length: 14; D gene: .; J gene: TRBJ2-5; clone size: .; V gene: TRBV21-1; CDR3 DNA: TGTGCCAGCAGCACTGTAGAGTACCAAGAGACCCAGTACTTC; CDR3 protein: CASSTVEYQETQYF
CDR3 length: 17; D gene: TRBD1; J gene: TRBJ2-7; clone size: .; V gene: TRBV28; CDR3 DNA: TGTGCCAGCAGTCGCGGGGCCGGGACAGGGAATTCATACGAGCAGTACTTC; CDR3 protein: CASSRGAGTGNSYEQYF
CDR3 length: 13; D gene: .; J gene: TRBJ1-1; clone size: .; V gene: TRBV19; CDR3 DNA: TGTGCCAGTAGTTTTGCCGGGAGCACTGAAGCTTTCTTT; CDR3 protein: CASSFAGSTEAFF
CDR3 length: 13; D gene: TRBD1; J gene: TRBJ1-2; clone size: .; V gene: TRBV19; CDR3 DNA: TGTGCCAGTAGTAAGGACAGGGCGGTTGGCTACACCTTC; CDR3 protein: CASSKDRAVGYTF
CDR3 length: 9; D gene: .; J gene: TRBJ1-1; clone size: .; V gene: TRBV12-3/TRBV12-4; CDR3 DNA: TGTGCCACGGCGCCGAGGGCTTTCTTT; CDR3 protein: CATAPRAFF
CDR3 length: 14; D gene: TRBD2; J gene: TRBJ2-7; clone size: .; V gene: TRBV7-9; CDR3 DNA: TGTGCCAGCAGCCTGGGACTAGCGGGAATCGAGCAGTACTTC; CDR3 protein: CASSLGLAGIEQYF
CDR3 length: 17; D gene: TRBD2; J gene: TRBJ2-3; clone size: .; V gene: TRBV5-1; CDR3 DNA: TGCGCCAGCAGCTCTGGACTAGCGGGAACTAGCACAGATACGCAGTATTTT; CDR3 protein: CASSSGLAGTSTDTQYF
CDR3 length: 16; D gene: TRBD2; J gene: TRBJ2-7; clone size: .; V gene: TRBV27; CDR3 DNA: TGTGCCAGTTTCCACTTAGTGCCCGGGAGGGGTTACGAGCAGTACTTC; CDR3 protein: CASFHLVPGRGYEQYF
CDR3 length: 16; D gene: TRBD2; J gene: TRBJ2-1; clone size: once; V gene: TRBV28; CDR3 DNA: TGTGCCAGCAGTTTCGGACTAGCGGCCTCCTACAATGAGCAGTTCTTC; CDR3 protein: CASSFGLAASYNEQFF
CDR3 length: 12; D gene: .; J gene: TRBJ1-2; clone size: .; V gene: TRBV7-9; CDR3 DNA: TGTGCCAGCACCTTCCAGACAGATGGCTACACCTTC; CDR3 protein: CASTFQTDGYTF
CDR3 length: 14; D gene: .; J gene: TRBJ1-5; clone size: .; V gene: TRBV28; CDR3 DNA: TGTGCCAGCAGTTTAGCCGGAGGGGACCAGCCCCAGCATTTT; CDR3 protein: CASSLAGGDQPQHF
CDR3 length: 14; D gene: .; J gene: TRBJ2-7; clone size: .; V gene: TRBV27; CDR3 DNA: TGTGCCAGCAGTTTATCGCGGGACTTCTACGAGCAGTACTTC; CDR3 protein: CASSLSRDFYEQYF
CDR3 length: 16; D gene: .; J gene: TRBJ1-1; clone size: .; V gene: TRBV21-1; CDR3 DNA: TGTGCCAGCAGCAAAGGGTTCTGCAGGGGGAAGACTGAAGCTTTCTTT; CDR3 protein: CASSKGFCRGKTEAFF
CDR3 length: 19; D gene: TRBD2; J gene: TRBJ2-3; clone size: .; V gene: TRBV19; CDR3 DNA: TGTGCCAGTACCCCAAAGGCTCTTACTAGCGGGAGGGCCCGGGATACGCAGTATTTT; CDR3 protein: CASTPKALTSGRARDTQYF
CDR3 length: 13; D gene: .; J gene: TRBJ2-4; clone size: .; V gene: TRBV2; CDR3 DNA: TGTGCCAGCACCGTAACAGAGAAAGACATTCAGTACTTC; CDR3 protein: CASTVTEKDIQYF
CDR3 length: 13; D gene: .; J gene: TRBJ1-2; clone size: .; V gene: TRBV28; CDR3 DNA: TGTGCCAGCAGTTTAAACAGGTCGTATGGCTACACCTTC; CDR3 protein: CASSLNRSYGYTF
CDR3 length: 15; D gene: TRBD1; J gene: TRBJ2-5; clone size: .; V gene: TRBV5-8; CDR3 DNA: TGTGCCAGCAGCTTAACGGGACAGAAAAAAGAGACCCAGTACTTC; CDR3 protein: CASSLTGQKKETQYF
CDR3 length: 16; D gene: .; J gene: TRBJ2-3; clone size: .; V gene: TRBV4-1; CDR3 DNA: TGCGCCAGCAGCCAGTTTGACAGGTCTAGCACAGATACGCAGTATTTT; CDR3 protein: CASSQFDRSSTDTQYF
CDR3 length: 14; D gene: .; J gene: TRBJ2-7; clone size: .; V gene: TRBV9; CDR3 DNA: TGTGCCAGCAGCGTTGACAGTTTGACCTACGAGCAGTACTTC; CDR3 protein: CASSVDSLTYEQYF
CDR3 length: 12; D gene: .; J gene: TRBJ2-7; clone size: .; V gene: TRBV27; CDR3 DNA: TGTGCCAGCAATGCCCCATTCGGTGAGCAGTACTTC; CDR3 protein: CASNAPFGEQYF
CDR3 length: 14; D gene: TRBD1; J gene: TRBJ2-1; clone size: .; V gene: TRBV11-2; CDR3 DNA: TGTGCCAGCGGACAGGGTTCTGGGTACAATGAGCAGTTCTTC; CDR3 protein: CASGQGSGYNEQFF
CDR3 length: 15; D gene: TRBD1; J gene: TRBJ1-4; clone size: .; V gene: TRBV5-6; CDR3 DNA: TGTGCCAGCAGCACCGGGACAGGGGGCATTGAAAAACTGTTTTTT; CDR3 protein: CASSTGTGGIEKLFF
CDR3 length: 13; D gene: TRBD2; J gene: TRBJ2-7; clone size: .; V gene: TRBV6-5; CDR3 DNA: TGTGCCAGCATGCCGGGACTAGCGGGAGTCCAGTACTTC; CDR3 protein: CASMPGLAGVQYF
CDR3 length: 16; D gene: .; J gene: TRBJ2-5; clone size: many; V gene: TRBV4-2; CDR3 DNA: TGTGCCAGCAGCCAAGGTCCTACAGGGTCCCAAGAGACCCAGTACTTC; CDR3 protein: CASSQGPTGSQETQYF
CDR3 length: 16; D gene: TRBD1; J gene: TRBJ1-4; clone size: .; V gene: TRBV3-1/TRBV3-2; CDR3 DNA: TGTGCCAGCAGCCAACCTAGGACAGGGGGCCGTGAAAAACTGTTTTTT; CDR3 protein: CASSQPRTGGREKLFF
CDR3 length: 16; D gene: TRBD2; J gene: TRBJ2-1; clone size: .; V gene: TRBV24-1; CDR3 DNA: TGTGCCACCAGTGACCCGGGACTAGCGGTTTACAATGAGCAGTTCTTC; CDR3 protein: CATSDPGLAVYNEQFF
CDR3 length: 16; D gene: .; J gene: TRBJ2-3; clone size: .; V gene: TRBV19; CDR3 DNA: TGTGCCAGTAGTATAATCGGCAGGGGATTCACAGATACGCAGTATTTT; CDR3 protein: CASSIIGRGFTDTQYF
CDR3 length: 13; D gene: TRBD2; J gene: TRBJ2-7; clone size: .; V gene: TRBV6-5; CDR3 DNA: TGTGCCACCTTTAGCGGGAGCCTACTGGAGCAGTACTTC; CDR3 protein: CATFSGSLLEQYF
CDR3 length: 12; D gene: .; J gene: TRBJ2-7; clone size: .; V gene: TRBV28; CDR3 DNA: TGTGCCAGCAAGGACACGACCTACGAGCAGTACTTC; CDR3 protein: CASKDTTYEQYF
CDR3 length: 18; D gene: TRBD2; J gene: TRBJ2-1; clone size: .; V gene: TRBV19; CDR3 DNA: TGTGCCAGTAGTATAGCCCCATGGAGGACTAGCGGGAGCAATGAGCAGTTCTTC; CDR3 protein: CASSIAPWRTSGSNEQFF
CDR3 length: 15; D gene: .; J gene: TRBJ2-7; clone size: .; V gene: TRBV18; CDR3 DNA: TGTGCCAGCTCACCAGGGCTAGCAGTACCGTACGAGCAGTACTTC; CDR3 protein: CASSPGLAVPYEQYF
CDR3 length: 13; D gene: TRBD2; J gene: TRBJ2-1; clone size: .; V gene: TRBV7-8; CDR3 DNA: TGTGCCAGCAGCTTAGGTCCTAGCGGGAGTCGGATCTTC; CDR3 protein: CASSLGPSGSRIF
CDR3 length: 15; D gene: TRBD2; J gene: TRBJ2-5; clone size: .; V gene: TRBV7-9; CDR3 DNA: TGTGCCAGCAGCTTAGTCCAGCGGGAGGGTGAGACCCAGTACTTC; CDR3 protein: CASSLVQREGETQYF
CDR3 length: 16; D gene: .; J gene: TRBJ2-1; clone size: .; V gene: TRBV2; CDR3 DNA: TGTGCCAGCACCAAGACAGGCGACAACCCCTTCTATGAGCAGTTCTTC; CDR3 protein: CASTKTGDNPFYEQFF